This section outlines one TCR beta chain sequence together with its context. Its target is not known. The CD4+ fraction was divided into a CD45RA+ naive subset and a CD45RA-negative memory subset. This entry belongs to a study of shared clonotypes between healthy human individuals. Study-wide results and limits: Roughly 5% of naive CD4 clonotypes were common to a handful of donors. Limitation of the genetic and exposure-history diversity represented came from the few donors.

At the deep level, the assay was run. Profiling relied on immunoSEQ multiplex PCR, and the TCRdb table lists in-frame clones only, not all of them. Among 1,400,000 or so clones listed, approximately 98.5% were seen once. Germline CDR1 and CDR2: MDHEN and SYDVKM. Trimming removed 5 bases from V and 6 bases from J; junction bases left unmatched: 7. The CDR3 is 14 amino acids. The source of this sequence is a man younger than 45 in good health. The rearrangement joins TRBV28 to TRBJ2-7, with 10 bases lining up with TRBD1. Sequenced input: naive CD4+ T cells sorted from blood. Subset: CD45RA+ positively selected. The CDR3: CASSAPGQGTEQYF. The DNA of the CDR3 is TGTGCCAGCAGTGCCCCGGGACAGGGGACCGAGCAGTACTTC.